The rows below give T cell receptor beta chains drawn from one sample of a study of control samples from healthy donors and cancer patients. The repertoire was sequenced with immunoSEQ multiplex PCR; TCRdb's copy has only in-frame clones and lacks some. There are tens of thousands of clones in the sample; around 87% occur only once, and around an eighth lies in the top ten. Sequenced input: PBMCs. The receptors shown here come from a man in his fifties or sixties with head and neck cancer. Each CDR3 is given with its conserved first and last residue. Each record gives: D gene, J gene, clone size, V gene, CDR3 protein, CDR3 DNA. D genes are given only for firm matches. Expanded clones are given a class, and other clones once, few, many or no size at all.

>.|TRBJ2-7|.|TRBV3-1/TRBV3-2
CASSQQQGGEQYF
TGTGCCAGCAGCCAACAACAGGGAGGCGAGCAGTACTTC
>.|TRBJ1-4|.|TRBV5-1
CASSNDNGEDEKLFF
TGCGCCAGCAGTAATGACAACGGGGAGGATGAAAAACTGTTTTTT
>.|TRBJ1-2|.|TRBV12-3/TRBV12-4
CASSKDVVYGYTF
TGTGCCAGCAGCAAAGACGTAGTCTATGGCTACACCTTC
>TRBD2|TRBJ2-1|.|TRBV15
CATSRGGGGPLNEQFF
TGTGCCACCAGCAGAGGGGGGGGAGGGCCTCTCAATGAGCAGTTCTTC
>TRBD1|TRBJ2-5|.|TRBV7-8
CASSPWTGGETQYF
TGTGCCAGCAGCCCCTGGACAGGGGGAGAGACCCAGTACTTC
>.|TRBJ1-2|.|TRBV6-1
CASSDLSGASYTF
TGTGCCAGCAGTGATTTAAGCGGAGCGAGCTACACCTTC
>.|TRBJ2-1|.|TRBV7-6
CASRDFYNEQFF
TGTGCCAGCAGGGATTTCTACAATGAGCAGTTCTTC
>TRBD1|TRBJ1-5|.|TRBV18
CASSPSGTGGGQPQHF
TGTGCCAGCTCACCCTCCGGGACAGGGGGTGGTCAGCCCCAGCATTTT
>.|TRBJ2-3|once|TRBV7-3
CASSPHGTSTDTQYF
TGTGCCAGCAGCCCACACGGGACTAGCACAGATACGCAGTATTTT
>.|TRBJ1-1|.|TRBV6-2/TRBV6-3
CASSGDWSKAFF
TGTGCCAGCAGTGGCGATTGGTCGAAAGCTTTCTTT
>.|TRBJ1-5|.|TRBV28
CASSLVDGGNQPQHF
TGTGCCAGCAGTTTAGTAGACGGTGGCAATCAGCCCCAGCATTTT
>TRBD2|TRBJ2-1|.|TRBV19
CASRTSGLYNEQFF
TGTGCCAGTAGGACTAGCGGCCTCTACAATGAGCAGTTCTTC
>TRBD2|TRBJ2-3|few|TRBV7-8
CASSLRATSGLVTDTQYF
TGTGCCAGCAGCTTAAGGGCGACTAGCGGGCTAGTCACAGATACGCAGTATTTT
>TRBD2|TRBJ2-7|.|TRBV28
CASRPTSDTVYEQYF
TGTGCCAGCAGACCCACTAGCGATACGGTGTACGAGCAGTACTTC
>.|TRBJ2-3|.|TRBV10-1
CASSESGSTDTQYF
TGCGCCAGCAGTGAGTCCGGCAGCACCGATACGCAGTATTTT
>.|TRBJ1-5|.|TRBV19
CASSNQGSNQPQHF
TGTGCCAGTAGTAACCAGGGTTCCAATCAGCCCCAGCATTTT
>TRBD1|TRBJ1-1|.|TRBV5-1
CASSSTGVNTEAFF
TGCGCCAGCAGCTCGACAGGGGTGAACACTGAAGCTTTCTTT
>TRBD1|TRBJ1-2|.|TRBV6-5
CASSSTGTGVNGYTF
TGTGCCAGCAGTTCTACCGGGACAGGGGTTAATGGCTACACCTTC
>.|TRBJ1-2|.|TRBV19
CASSTGSPGPADPNYGYTF
TGTGCCAGTAGCACCGGGTCTCCGGGACCAGCGGATCCGAACTATGGCTACACCTTC
>.|TRBJ1-1|.|TRBV4-2
CASSQDRGRRGKGAEAFF
TGTGCCAGCAGCCAAGATAGGGGCCGGAGGGGGAAGGGCGCTGAAGCTTTCTTT
>.|TRBJ2-1|.|TRBV30
CAWSSKAGTSYNEQFF
TGTGCCTGGAGTAGCAAGGCGGGGACTTCCTACAATGAGCAGTTCTTC
>.|TRBJ2-7|.|TRBV9
CASSVDQWTTPTYEQYF
TGTGCCAGCAGCGTAGATCAATGGACTACCCCAACCTACGAGCAGTACTTC
>.|TRBJ1-2|.|TRBV6-5
CASSQGHYYGYTF
TGTGCCAGCAGCCAAGGACATTACTATGGCTACACCTTC
>.|TRBJ1-4|once|TRBV28
CASSFPGMGEKLFF
TGTGCCAGCAGTTTTCCGGGGATGGGTGAAAAACTGTTTTTT
>.|TRBJ1-3|once|TRBV7-8
CASSTRHGGAGGNTIYF
TGTGCCAGCAGTACCCGACATGGGGGGGCCGGAGGAAACACCATATATTTT
>TRBD2|TRBJ2-1|.|TRBV11-1
CASSPRGKNEQFF
TGTGCCAGCAGCCCGCGGGGGAAGAATGAGCAGTTCTTC
>TRBD1|TRBJ1-5|.|TRBV6-6
CASSPRTGDPSNQPQHF
TGTGCCAGCAGTCCCAGGACAGGAGACCCTAGCAATCAGCCCCAGCATTTT
>TRBD1|TRBJ2-2|.|TRBV5-1
CASSLGTGGTGELFF
TGCGCCAGCAGCTTGGGGACAGGGGGCACCGGGGAGCTGTTTTTT
>.|TRBJ1-6|.|TRBV10-3
CAISERAGTQYNSPLHF
TGTGCCATCAGTGAACGTGCCGGGACACAATATAATTCACCCCTCCACTTT
>TRBD1|TRBJ2-1|.|TRBV11-1
CASSLSTGMYNEQFF
TGTGCCAGCAGCTTATCGACAGGGATGTACAATGAGCAGTTCTTC
>.|TRBJ2-2|.|TRBV6-1
CASSELGNRGTGELFF
TGTGCCAGCAGTGAGCTGGGGAATAGGGGCACCGGGGAGCTGTTTTTT
>.|TRBJ2-1|.|TRBV25-1
CASSAFTGSEQFF
TGTGCCAGCAGTGCGTTCACTGGGTCCGAGCAGTTCTTC
>TRBD1|TRBJ1-2|.|TRBV11-2
CASSFRDRAHYGYTF
TGTGCCAGCAGCTTCAGAGACAGGGCACACTATGGCTACACCTTC
>TRBD1|TRBJ1-1|.|TRBV5-1
CASSLYRQGGTEAFF
TGCGCCAGCAGCTTATACCGACAGGGCGGGACTGAAGCTTTCTTT
>.|TRBJ2-5|few|TRBV19
CASSMGEASAETQYF
TGTGCCAGTAGTATGGGTGAAGCTTCAGCGGAGACCCAGTACTTC
>TRBD1|TRBJ1-6|.|TRBV19
CASRRTGDNSPLHF
TGTGCCAGCCGTCGGACAGGGGATAATTCACCCCTCCACTTT
>.|TRBJ1-1|.|TRBV5-1
CASSSGTGNMNTEAFF
TGCGCCAGCAGTTCCGGGACGGGAAATATGAACACTGAAGCTTTCTTT
>.|TRBJ2-7|.|TRBV19
CASSIDARSYEQYF
TGTGCCAGTAGTATAGACGCCCGCTCCTACGAGCAGTACTTC
>.|TRBJ2-2|.|TRBV7-3
CASSSHERGGEIGTGELFF
TGTGCCAGCAGCTCGCACGAACGCGGGGGCGAGATAGGCACCGGGGAGCTGTTTTTT
>TRBD1|TRBJ2-7|once|TRBV18
CASSQRGQGPYEQYF
TGTGCCAGCTCACAGAGGGGACAGGGCCCCTACGAGCAGTACTTC
>TRBD2|TRBJ2-2|.|TRBV7-2
CASLPGGGAAGELFF
TGTGCCAGCCTCCCGGGCGGGGGGGCCGCCGGGGAGCTGTTTTTT
>TRBD2|TRBJ2-3|.|TRBV10-3
CATRIAGASTDTQYF
TGTGCCACCAGGATAGCGGGTGCGAGCACAGATACGCAGTATTTT
>TRBD1|TRBJ1-5|once|TRBV30
CAWSLGTGDQPQHF
TGTGCCTGGAGTTTAGGGACAGGGGATCAGCCCCAGCATTTT
>.|TRBJ1-2|.|TRBV9
CASSASEPLGRGYTF
TGTGCCAGCAGCGCCAGTGAGCCGCTTGGGCGGGGCTACACCTTC
>TRBD1|TRBJ1-6|.|TRBV24-1
CATRQQGARFYNSPLHF
TGTGCCACCAGACAACAGGGGGCGCGTTTCTATAATTCACCCCTCCACTTT
>.|TRBJ2-7|once|TRBV6-6
CASNPPAGGKTYEQYF
TGTGCCAGCAACCCCCCGGCTGGGGGCAAGACCTACGAGCAGTACTTC
>TRBD2|TRBJ2-7|.|TRBV28
CASSSQAGGPYEQYF
TGTGCCAGCAGTTCGCAAGCGGGAGGCCCCTACGAGCAGTACTTC
>.|TRBJ2-7|.|TRBV4-3
CASSQDIGGGPIFCYEQYF
TGCGCCAGCAGCCAAGATATCGGCGGTGGGCCCATTTTTTGCTACGAGCAGTACTTC
>TRBD1|TRBJ2-7|.|TRBV5-1
CASSLGDRSTYEQYF
TGCGCCAGCAGCTTGGGGGACAGGTCCACCTACGAGCAGTACTTC
>.|TRBJ1-2|.|TRBV7-3
CASSDRDTASGGYTF
TGTGCCAGCAGCGACCGGGACACAGCCTCCGGGGGCTACACCTTC
>TRBD2|TRBJ2-4|.|TRBV28
CASSREVAKNIQYF
TGTGCCAGCAGTCGGGAGGTAGCCAAAAACATTCAGTACTTC
>.|TRBJ2-1|.|TRBV11-2
CASSLIGSTYNEQFF
TGTGCCAGCAGCTTAATCGGGAGTACCTACAATGAGCAGTTCTTC